This T cell receptor beta chain was recorded in a study of T cell clusters in autoimmune cytopenias (dated by TCRdb to between 2018 and 2020). A note on the overall study: TRB sequencing reached a median depth of roughly 50,000 reads per sample and yielded a median of 2,350 distinct TRB clonotypes per sample. In autoimmune cytopenia patients, peripheral blood TRB and IGH repertoires were sequenced during active disease and over treatment follow-up, together with healthy, CLL and autoimmune hepatitis controls. The study aimed to test whether autoimmune cytopenia patients carry a disease-specific immune repertoire signature usable as a blood-based biomarker.

In regard to this clonotype: The specificity of this receptor is unknown.

The paper as a whole reports these results and caveats: In the comparison of secondary cytopenia with CLL, the cluster-lack signature was not observed, apparently because the dominant lymphoma-associated repertoire masked the signature. Almost three-fold more exclusive TRB clusters were observed in healthy donors than in active autoimmune hepatitis patients, consistent with an autoimmunity-wide signature. TRB repertoire shifts, with less even repertoires in secondary cytopenia and CLL, mostly reflected lymphoma bias rather than autoimmunity. The T cell clusters were only ever defined in silico, so experimental validation of their functional role was still needed. GLIPH suggested that primary autoimmune cytopenia patients lacked physiological T cell clusters: 50 to 55 clusters were exclusive to healthy donors versus approximately 17 exclusive to patients.

The CDR3 runs 16 residues from the cysteine to the phenylalanine. No DNA has been recorded. The CDR1 and CDR2 encoded by the germline V gene are MNHEY and SVGAGI. For each sample, TRB amplification used about 240 ng of peripheral blood genomic DNA, equal to around 39,000 genome equivalents. Multiplex PCR with a touch-down protocol amplified TRB rearrangements, with the TRB-A and TRB-B primer pools combined in a single tube. Illumina adapters and sample indices were attached to the amplicons through two consecutive PCR reactions using Phusion HS II polymerase. The amplicons were purified from gel with the NucleoSpin Gel and PCR Clean-up kit, after which the amplicons were quantified by Qubit and checked for quality on an Agilent 2100 Bioanalyzer. Libraries were sequenced on an Illumina MiSeq using 600-cycle, single-indexed, paired-end runs. On the study's bioinformatics: Alignment and assembly of TRB reads were performed with MiXCR version 2.1.12 and the default MiXCR reference library. A clone was defined by each unique CDR3 nucleotide sequence, and the analysis included only productive sequences with two or more reads. To assess repertoire diversity, an R script computed alpha-parameterized diversity profiles (alpha 0 to 5), which included the Shannon (alpha 1) and Simpson (alpha 2) indices. Combinatorial TRB VJ usage was calculated with the tcR package and was compared between cohorts by principal component analysis performed with ade4. GLIPH was used to cluster TCRbeta CDR3s in pairs of cohorts matched for age and read depth, and a Wilcoxon test was used to compare cluster frequencies. Reads reprocessed by TCRdb are summarized as one entry per CDR3 protein sequence, and DNA is absent. The V and J calls and clone size come from TCRdb's table, not from the authors' own analysis. The sample's table lists a count of over 2,000 distinct CDR3 sequences. The ten largest account for around 53% of the sample.

Sequenced material: peripheral blood. This clonotype was obtained from a human donor with an autoimmune cytopenia or autoimmune hepatitis (not recorded which). The rearrangement combines TRBV6-5 with TRBJ2-7; without DNA, the TCRdb call of TRBD2 cannot be checked. The CDR3 region reads CASSGRTSGSSYEQYF.